This T cell receptor beta chain was recovered during a study of response to subunit inactivated influenza vaccine. Notes on the study in general: The authors suggested that few new T cells are recruited per seasonal influenza vaccination.

TCRdb passed the RT-PCR reads through MiXCR, listing each CDR3 protein once. The data contain about 700,000 distinct CDR3 sequences, around 14% of them seen just once; the ten biggest clones take up 5.5% to 7%. As regards this clonotype: Its antigen remains unknown.

Per germline, CDR1 SGDLS and CDR2 YYNGEE. This CDR3 is built from 15 residues. The junction had 7 bases not matched to a gene; V was cut back by 4 bases and J by 1 base. The starting material was PBMCs from blood, obtained 14 to 15 days before vaccination. The chain has TRBV9 and TRBJ2-5, with 7 positions matching TRBD1. The clonotype was recovered from a man aged 50-60 years who received an inactivated influenza vaccine. CDR3 residues: CASSKGTAVQETQYF. CDR3 DNA: TGTGCCAGCAGCAAAGGGACAGCCGTCCAAGAGACCCAGTACTTC.